These T cell receptor beta chains were read from a single sample in a study of blood T cell repertoires in COVID-19. Sequencing was performed with immunoSEQ multiplex PCR; in TCRdb, only in-frame clones are kept and a portion is missing. The repertoire has approximately 440,000 clones, 80% to 95% of them found once; the top ten carry approximately 0.65%. The sequenced sample was PBMCs or T cells enriched from blood (not recorded which). Every receptor here comes from a man aged 18 to 29 who had recovered from COVID-19. Both conserved end residues are part of each CDR3. Each record gives: J gene, D gene, CDR3 length, clone size, V gene, CDR3 protein, CDR3 DNA. A D gene is named only where the DNA matches it firmly. A row's size may be missing; if present it is once, few, many or a size class.

>TRBJ2-3|TRBD2|16|-|TRBV6-5
CASSSLLAGGIDTQYF
TGTGCCAGCAGTTCCCTCCTAGCGGGAGGTATAGATACGCAGTATTTT
>TRBJ1-1|-|15|few|TRBV6-2/TRBV6-3
CASSYTPRVNAEAFF
TGTGCCAGCAGTTACACCCCCAGGGTGAATGCTGAAGCTTTCTTT
>TRBJ1-3|-|16|-|TRBV5-6
CASTRARGSSGNTIYF
TGTGCCAGCACCCGCGCCCGGGGGAGTAGTGGAAACACCATATATTTT
>TRBJ1-5|TRBD1|14|-|TRBV19
CASNPTGAYQPQHF
TGTGCCAGTAATCCCACAGGGGCTTATCAGCCCCAGCATTTT
>TRBJ2-3|TRBD2|12|-|TRBV29-1
CSVLAGTDTQYF
TGCAGCGTTCTAGCGGGAACAGATACGCAGTATTTT
>TRBJ1-2|-|14|-|TRBV3-1/TRBV3-2
CASSQESGNYGYTF
TGTGCCAGCAGCCAAGAGTCAGGGAACTATGGCTACACCTTC
>TRBJ2-7|TRBD2|15|-|TRBV28
CASSPLGGISYEQYF
TGTGCCAGCAGCCCCCTGGGAGGGATCTCCTACGAGCAGTACTTC
>TRBJ2-7|-|13|once|TRBV15
CATSRDITYEQYF
TGTGCCACCAGCAGAGATATAACCTACGAGCAGTACTTC
>TRBJ1-1|-|11|-|TRBV18
CASSPSGGAFF
TGTGCCAGCTCACCGTCGGGTGGAGCTTTCTTT
>TRBJ1-6|-|13|-|TRBV12-3/TRBV12-4
CASTPSVNSPLHF
TGTGCCAGCACCCCGTCAGTGAATTCACCCCTCCACTTT
>TRBJ2-1|-|13|few|TRBV7-3
CASTQHGDDEQFF
TGTGCCAGCACCCAGCATGGAGACGATGAGCAGTTCTTC
>TRBJ1-2|-|14|-|TRBV11-2
CASSRDGANYGYTF
TGTGCCAGCAGTAGGGATGGGGCCAACTATGGCTACACCTTC
>TRBJ2-7|TRBD2|17|-|TRBV18
CASSPRTSGRELYEQYF
TGTGCCAGCTCACCACGGACTAGCGGGAGGGAACTCTACGAGCAGTACTTC
>TRBJ1-1|TRBD1|13|-|TRBV5-4
CATKGTVNTEAFF
TGTGCCACGAAGGGGACAGTGAACACTGAAGCTTTCTTT
>TRBJ2-3|TRBD2|19|-|TRBV4-2
CASSQDPTGTSGGTDTQYF
TGTGCCAGCAGCCAAGACCCTACCGGGACTAGCGGGGGCACAGATACGCAGTATTTT
>TRBJ2-7|-|15|-|TRBV4-1
CASSQRQLGYYEQYF
TGCGCCAGCAGCCAACGACAGCTAGGGTACTACGAGCAGTACTTC
>TRBJ2-7|TRBD2|14|few|TRBV5-4
CASSLEAGGYEQYF
TGTGCCAGCAGCTTGGAAGCGGGAGGTTACGAGCAGTACTTC
>TRBJ2-1|-|12|-|TRBV2
CASTRTHNEQFF
TGTGCCAGCACTCGGACTCACAATGAGCAGTTCTTC
>TRBJ2-1|TRBD2|14|-|TRBV7-3
CASSPGLAGVEQFF
TGTGCCAGCAGCCCGGGACTAGCGGGAGTTGAGCAGTTCTTC
>TRBJ2-5|TRBD1|14|-|TRBV5-8
CASSLAGQGETQYF
TGTGCCAGCAGCTTGGCGGGACAGGGGGAGACCCAGTACTTC
>TRBJ1-6|-|15|-|TRBV13
CASSPRGSPNSPLHF
TGTGCCAGCAGCCCTAGGGGCAGCCCGAATTCACCCCTCCACTTT
>TRBJ2-5|TRBD1|16|once|TRBV2
CASSSPPDRAQETQYF
TGTGCCAGCAGTTCGCCGCCGGACAGGGCGCAAGAGACCCAGTACTTC
>TRBJ2-2|TRBD1|16|-|TRBV7-6
CASSPRQGADTGELFF
TGTGCCAGCAGCCCCCGACAGGGGGCGGACACCGGGGAGCTGTTTTTT
>TRBJ2-5|-|17|-|TRBV7-2
CASTLVFDTLFQETQYF
TGTGCCAGCACCCTGGTTTTCGACACCTTATTCCAAGAGACCCAGTACTTC
>TRBJ2-1|-|14|once|TRBV19
CASSIVRDYNEQFF
TGTGCCAGTAGTATAGTGAGGGACTACAATGAGCAGTTCTTC
>TRBJ1-1|TRBD1|11|-|TRBV12-3/TRBV12-4
CASSWTGEAFF
TGTGCCAGCAGTTGGACAGGTGAAGCTTTCTTT
>TRBJ2-1|TRBD1|19|-|TRBV7-8
CASSLAGQGGVSPYNEQFF
TGTGCCAGCAGCTTGGCGGGACAGGGGGGAGTCTCCCCCTACAATGAGCAGTTCTTC
>TRBJ2-3|-|16|-|TRBV7-8
CASSALGGLGTDTQYF
TGTGCCAGCAGCGCTCTCGGGGGATTGGGCACAGATACGCAGTATTTT